The rows below give T cell receptor beta chains drawn from one sample of a study of blood T cell repertoires in COVID-19. Generated by immunoSEQ multiplex PCR, the TCRdb table keeps only in-frame clones and is missing some. The sample includes around 80,000 clones, about 86% of them seen just once. Sequencing used peripheral blood. These receptor sequences come from a woman older than 75 with acute or convalescent COVID-19. The conserved cysteine and the conserved F or W are not part of the CDR3 here. The order of the fields is V gene, CDR3 protein.

V gene: TRBV6-6
CDR3 protein: ASSRPTPGESYGYT

V gene: TRBV14
CDR3 protein: ASRQGLASTDTQY

V gene: TRBV2
CDR3 protein: ASSLTGVEGNQPQH

V gene: TRBV9
CDR3 protein: ASSLGQGTDTQY

V gene: TRBV18
CDR3 protein: ASSPIEFGGSYNSPLH

V gene: TRBV10-2
CDR3 protein: ASRRQGASYEQY

V gene: TRBV29-1
CDR3 protein: SVEPQGNYGYT

V gene: TRBV6-5
CDR3 protein: ASTGQGAGANVLT

V gene: TRBV19
CDR3 protein: ASSITRTGSNYGYT

V gene: TRBV28
CDR3 protein: ASSLQGLTYEQY

V gene: TRBV30
CDR3 protein: AWRGGPGIATEAF

V gene: TRBV19
CDR3 protein: ASSTNKDSNSNIQY

V gene: TRBV5-1
CDR3 protein: ASSPRTSGRGDTQY

V gene: TRBV18
CDR3 protein: ASSPGTEETQY

V gene: TRBV7-9
CDR3 protein: ASSDRMRGTEAF

V gene: TRBV6-5
CDR3 protein: ASTPPGRGEETQY

V gene: TRBV19
CDR3 protein: ASSTPGGRDTEAF

V gene: TRBV7-2
CDR3 protein: ASSLALGVDEKLF

V gene: TRBV19
CDR3 protein: ASSHKGLAGADTQY

V gene: TRBV13
CDR3 protein: ASRGQGGTEAF

V gene: TRBV7-8
CDR3 protein: ASSLLGQGSYGYT

V gene: TRBV27
CDR3 protein: ASSFLRGVGTEAF

V gene: TRBV6-5
CDR3 protein: ASRGTRGYNEQF

V gene: TRBV21-1
CDR3 protein: ASRWRPLATNEKLF

V gene: TRBV6-5
CDR3 protein: ASLVAGSYEQY

V gene: TRBV6-1
CDR3 protein: ASSDIVLATDTQY

V gene: TRBV6-2/TRBV6-3
CDR3 protein: ASSPGLAGGREQY

V gene: TRBV7-2
CDR3 protein: ASSLDSYPETLF

V gene: TRBV19
CDR3 protein: ASQKGAVGYT

V gene: TRBV6-5
CDR3 protein: ASSYDRDNSPLH

V gene: TRBV19
CDR3 protein: ASSMASGVDEQF

V gene: TRBV19
CDR3 protein: ASSITPPGENSPLH

V gene: TRBV5-1
CDR3 protein: ASQDKLSTDTQY

V gene: TRBV5-1
CDR3 protein: ASSGQGSTEAF

V gene: TRBV9
CDR3 protein: ASSVLEGRDTQY

V gene: TRBV5-6
CDR3 protein: ASSPGFREQY

V gene: TRBV7-2
CDR3 protein: ASSSPLGQGARNSPLH

V gene: TRBV5-1
CDR3 protein: ASKSGEDATQY

V gene: TRBV2
CDR3 protein: ASSDSGALGQANQPQH

V gene: TRBV14
CDR3 protein: ASSRETVNTEAF

V gene: TRBV4-1
CDR3 protein: ASSHPGLAGGYEQY

V gene: TRBV19
CDR3 protein: ASSSDRLSGNTIY

V gene: TRBV12-5
CDR3 protein: ASGSGRMPTDTQY

V gene: TRBV7-2
CDR3 protein: ASSLVRLGETQY

V gene: TRBV3-1/TRBV3-2
CDR3 protein: ASSQVGGVTEAF

V gene: TRBV5-1
CDR3 protein: ASSLTAAQETQY